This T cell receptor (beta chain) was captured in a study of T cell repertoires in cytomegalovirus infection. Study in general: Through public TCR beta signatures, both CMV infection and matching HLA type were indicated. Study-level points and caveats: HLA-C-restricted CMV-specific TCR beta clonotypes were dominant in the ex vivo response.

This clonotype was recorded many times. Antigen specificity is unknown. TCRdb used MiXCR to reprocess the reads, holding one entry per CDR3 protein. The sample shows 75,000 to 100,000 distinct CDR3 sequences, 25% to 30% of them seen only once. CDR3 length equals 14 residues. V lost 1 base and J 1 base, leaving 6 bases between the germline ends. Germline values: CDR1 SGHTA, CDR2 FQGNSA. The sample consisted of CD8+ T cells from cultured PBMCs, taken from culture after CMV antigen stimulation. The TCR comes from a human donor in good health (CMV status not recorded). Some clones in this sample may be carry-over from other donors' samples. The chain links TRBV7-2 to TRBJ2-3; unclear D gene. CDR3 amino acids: CASSLDGGTDTQYF. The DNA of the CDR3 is TGTGCCAGCAGCTTAGATGGGGGCACAGATACGCAGTATTTT.